The sequence of this T cell receptor beta chain was determined in a study of blood T cell repertoires in COVID-19. Overall study context: COVID-19 samples collected from the United States, Italy and Spain covered acute and convalescent phases.

In the source study's methods: Amplified reference gene primers provided the basis for estimating nucleated cell counts. Measured with immunoSEQ multiplex PCR; TCRdb has only the in-frame clones, and not every one. V and J calls and clone size are copied from that table; D and trimming were computed from the DNA. The profile shows more than 300,000 clones, roughly 86% of them singletons. The Seattle patients, enrolled during active infection, were followed longitudinally. V was cut by 4 bases and J by 11 bases, with 19 bases left in between. Germline V gives CDR1 SGHNT, CDR2 YYREEE (reference sequence). This CDR3 has 15 residues.

The sequence was collected from a woman in her seventies with COVID-19, enrolled during active disease. Sequences were obtained from peripheral blood. V usage is TRBV5-4 and J usage is TRBJ1-6; no firm D call. The CDR3 here is CASSLNRKTPPPLHF. The CDR3, as DNA: TGTGCCAGCAGCCTTAATCGGAAGACACCCCCACCCCTCCACTTT. The full variable domain, its missing parts supplied by reference TRBV5-4 and TRBJ1-6, is ETGVTQSPTHLIKTRGQQVTLRCSSQSGHNTVSWYQQALGQGPQFIFQYYREEENGRGNFPPRFSGLQFPNYSSELNVNALELDDSALYLCASSLNRKTPPPLHFGNGTRLTVT.